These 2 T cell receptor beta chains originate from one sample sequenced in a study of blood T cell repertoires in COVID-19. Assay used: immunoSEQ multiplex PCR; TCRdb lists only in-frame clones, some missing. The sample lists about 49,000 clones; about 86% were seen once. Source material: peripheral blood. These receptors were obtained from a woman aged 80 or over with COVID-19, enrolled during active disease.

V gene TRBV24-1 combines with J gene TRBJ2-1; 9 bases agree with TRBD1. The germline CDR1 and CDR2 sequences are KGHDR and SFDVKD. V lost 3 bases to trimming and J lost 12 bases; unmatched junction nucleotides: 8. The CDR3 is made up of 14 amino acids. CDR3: CATSDPGTGFTQFF. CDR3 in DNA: TGTGCCACCAGTGATCCCGGGACAGGGTTTACGCAGTTCTTC.

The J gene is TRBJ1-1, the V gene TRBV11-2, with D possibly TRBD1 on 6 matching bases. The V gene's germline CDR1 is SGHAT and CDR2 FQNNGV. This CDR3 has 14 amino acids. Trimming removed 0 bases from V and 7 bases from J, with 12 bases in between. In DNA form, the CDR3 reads TGTGCCAGCAGCTTAGAGGGGGCTCGTAATGAAGCTTTCTTT. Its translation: CASSLEGARNEAFF.